This is a list of T cell receptor beta chains from one sample in a study of blood T cell repertoires in COVID-19. The table came from immunoSEQ multiplex PCR; TCRdb's copy has only in-frame clones and leaves some out. The repertoire holds about 120,000 clones, 65% to 85% seen once, with roughly 1.4% in the top ten. Material: peripheral blood. These TCRs come from a man in his forties or fifties with acute or convalescent COVID-19. The CDR3 runs from the conserved cysteine through the conserved F or W. A D gene is named only where the DNA matches it firmly. Not all rows give a size; the values are once, few, many and, for expanded clones, a class.

TRBV29-1	TRBJ1-2	TRBD1	NA	CSVGVQGTYGYTF	TGCAGCGTTGGAGTACAGGGGACCTATGGCTACACCTTC
TRBV9	TRBJ2-1	NA	once	CASSVGTLTYNEQFF	TGTGCCAGCAGCGTAGGGACACTTACCTACAATGAGCAGTTCTTC
TRBV3-1/TRBV3-2	TRBJ1-3	NA	NA	CASSQDPGHGNTIYF	TGTGCCAGCAGCCAAGACCCAGGGCACGGAAACACCATATATTTT
TRBV7-6	TRBJ1-1	NA	NA	CASSPLSRGNTEAFF	TGTGCCAGCAGCCCTCTCTCGCGGGGGAACACTGAAGCTTTCTTT
TRBV5-5	TRBJ1-2	NA	NA	CASSPRNYGYTF	TGTGCCAGCAGCCCACGGAACTATGGCTACACCTTC
TRBV6-2/TRBV6-3	TRBJ2-1	NA	NA	CASSYGQMNYNEQFF	TGTGCCAGCAGTTACGGGCAGATGAACTACAATGAGCAGTTCTTC
TRBV19	TRBJ1-1	NA	NA	CASSMYPVGDLNTEAFF	TGTGCCAGTAGTATGTATCCCGTAGGGGATCTAAACACTGAAGCTTTCTTT
TRBV2	TRBJ2-7	NA	NA	CASSERLQELEEQYF	TGTGCCAGCAGTGAGCGGTTACAGGAGTTGGAGGAGCAGTACTTC
TRBV9	TRBJ1-1	NA	NA	CASSDRALNTEAFF	TGTGCCAGCAGCGACAGGGCTTTGAACACTGAAGCTTTCTTT
TRBV4-1	TRBJ2-2	TRBD2	once	CASSHGLAGGLGELFF	TGCGCCAGCAGCCACGGACTAGCGGGGGGCCTCGGGGAGCTGTTTTTT
TRBV3-1/TRBV3-2	TRBJ1-2	TRBD1	NA	CASGTGVYGYTF	TGTGCCAGCGGGACAGGCGTTTATGGCTACACCTTC
TRBV10-3	TRBJ2-7	NA	NA	CAISGSGAPYEQYF	TGTGCCATCAGTGGGTCAGGGGCCCCCTACGAGCAGTACTTC
TRBV3-1/TRBV3-2	TRBJ1-1	TRBD1	NA	CASSRGTGVLTEAFF	TGTGCCAGCAGTCGCGGGACAGGGGTACTCACTGAAGCTTTCTTT
TRBV3-1/TRBV3-2	TRBJ2-7	NA	medium-sized	CASSQDRHYEQYF	TGTGCCAGCAGCCAAGACAGACATTACGAGCAGTACTTC
TRBV6-1	TRBJ1-4	NA	NA	CASSEGQFPREKLFF	TGTGCCAGCAGTGAAGGACAGTTCCCTCGCGAAAAACTGTTTTTT
TRBV6-5	TRBJ2-7	TRBD1	NA	CASSPGTGGTYEQYF	TGTGCCAGCAGTCCGGGGACAGGGGGAACCTACGAGCAGTACTTC
TRBV7-2	TRBJ1-2	NA	NA	CASSSILNYGYTF	TGTGCCAGCAGCTCTATCCTGAACTATGGCTACACCTTC
TRBV3-1/TRBV3-2	TRBJ1-1	NA	NA	CASRGGRTNTEAFF	TGTGCCAGCAGGGGGGGGCGCACGAACACTGAAGCTTTCTTT
TRBV30	TRBJ2-7	NA	NA	CAWSVSYEQYF	TGTGCCTGGAGTGTATCGTACGAGCAGTACTTC
TRBV5-1	TRBJ2-3	NA	NA	CASSLATLATDTQYF	TGCGCCAGCAGCTTGGCGACCCTAGCCACAGATACGCAGTATTTT
TRBV6-5	TRBJ1-1	NA	NA	CASSPLGRGDTEAFF	TGTGCCAGCAGTCCCCTCGGGAGGGGGGACACTGAAGCTTTCTTT
TRBV5-1	TRBJ1-1	NA	NA	CASSLGRGWGAEAFF	TGCGCCAGCAGCTTGGGGAGGGGATGGGGGGCTGAAGCTTTCTTT
TRBV7-7	TRBJ2-5	TRBD2	NA	CASSLGSGGFQETQYF	TGTGCCAGCAGCTTAGGGAGCGGGGGGTTCCAAGAGACCCAGTACTTC
TRBV6-5	TRBJ1-5	NA	NA	CASSPTHSSNQPQHF	TGTGCCAGCAGCCCAACTCATTCCAGCAATCAGCCCCAGCATTTT
TRBV25-1	TRBJ2-1	NA	few	CASSAPGARSEQFF	TGTGCCAGCAGTGCTCCAGGGGCTCGAAGTGAGCAGTTCTTC
TRBV10-2	TRBJ2-3	NA	NA	CASSVVDTQYF	TGCGCCAGCAGTGTAGTTGATACGCAGTATTTT
TRBV14	TRBJ1-4	NA	few	CASSLGRAYEKLFF	TGTGCCAGCAGCCTCGGCAGGGCCTATGAAAAACTGTTTTTT
TRBV6-5	TRBJ1-2	NA	NA	CASSFADNYGYTF	TGTGCCAGCAGCTTCGCGGATAACTATGGCTACACCTTC
TRBV6-5	TRBJ1-1	TRBD1	NA	CASKAGTANTEAFF	TGTGCCAGCAAAGCCGGGACAGCGAACACTGAAGCTTTCTTT
TRBV2	TRBJ2-2	NA	NA	CASSVGQGGWNGELFF	TGTGCCAGCAGTGTCGGCCAGGGAGGTTGGAACGGGGAGCTGTTTTTT
TRBV4-1	TRBJ2-3	TRBD2	NA	CASSQEEGLAGGPDTQYF	TGCGCCAGCAGCCAAGAAGAGGGACTAGCGGGGGGGCCAGATACGCAGTATTTT
TRBV3-1/TRBV3-2	TRBJ1-6	TRBD1	NA	CASSLGQGAKSPLHF	TGTGCCAGCAGCCTCGGACAGGGGGCTAAATCACCCCTCCACTTT
TRBV21-1	TRBJ2-7	NA	NA	CASSKRGREQYF	TGTGCCAGCAGCAAAAGGGGCAGGGAGCAGTACTTC
TRBV18	TRBJ1-2	NA	NA	CASSPGANYGYTF	TGTGCCAGCTCGCCGGGGGCTAACTATGGCTACACCTTC
TRBV28	TRBJ2-6	TRBD1	NA	CASTKRTGYAGANVLTF	TGTGCCAGCACCAAACGGACAGGGTACGCTGGGGCCAACGTCCTGACTTTC
TRBV11-2	TRBJ1-4	TRBD1	NA	CASSLGSAGGYEKLFF	TGTGCCAGCAGCTTAGGAAGTGCAGGGGGCTATGAAAAACTGTTTTTT
TRBV9	TRBJ1-2	NA	NA	CASSASSSGVHGYTF	TGTGCCAGCAGCGCCTCCTCGTCGGGGGTTCATGGCTACACCTTC
TRBV13	TRBJ2-2	TRBD2	NA	CASSLGLAGYGELFF	TGTGCCAGCAGCTTAGGACTAGCGGGGTACGGGGAGCTGTTTTTT
TRBV19	TRBJ2-7	NA	NA	CASSPTTSFISYEQYF	TGTGCCAGTAGTCCGACGACTAGTTTCATCTCCTACGAGCAGTACTTC
TRBV28	TRBJ1-5	NA	NA	CASSFYSGGSNQPQHF	TGTGCCAGCAGTTTCTACTCGGGGGGCAGCAATCAGCCCCAGCATTTT
TRBV6-1	TRBJ1-1	NA	NA	CASSDLGETEAFF	TGTGCCAGCAGTGATCTCGGGGAAACTGAAGCTTTCTTT
TRBV6-5	TRBJ1-3	NA	NA	CASSRTGTGEETIYF	TGTGCCAGCAGTCGGACCGGGACGGGAGAGGAGACCATATATTTT
TRBV5-6	TRBJ2-1	NA	NA	CASSPGVGSYNEQFF	TGTGCCAGCAGCCCGGGGGTGGGTTCCTACAATGAGCAGTTCTTC